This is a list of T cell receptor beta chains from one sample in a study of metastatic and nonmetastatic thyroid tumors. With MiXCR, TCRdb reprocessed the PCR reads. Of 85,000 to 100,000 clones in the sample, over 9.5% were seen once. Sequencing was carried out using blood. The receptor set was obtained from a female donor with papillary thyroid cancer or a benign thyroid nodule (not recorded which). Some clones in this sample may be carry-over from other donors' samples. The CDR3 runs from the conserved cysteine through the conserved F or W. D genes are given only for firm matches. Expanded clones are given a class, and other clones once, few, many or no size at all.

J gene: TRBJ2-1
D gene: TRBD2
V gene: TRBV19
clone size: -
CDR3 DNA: TGTGCCAGTAGTATCCGAGCGGGAGTTAATGAGCAGTTCTTC
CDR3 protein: CASSIRAGVNEQFF

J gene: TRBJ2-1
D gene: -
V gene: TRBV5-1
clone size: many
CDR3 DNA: TGCGCCAGCAGCTTGAGGGACCTAACCCGTAATGAGCAGTTCTTC
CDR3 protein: CASSLRDLTRNEQFF

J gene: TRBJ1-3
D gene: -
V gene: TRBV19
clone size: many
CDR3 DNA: TGTGCCAGTAGTCCTCGACTGAGAGACACCATATATTTT
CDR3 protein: CASSPRLRDTIYF

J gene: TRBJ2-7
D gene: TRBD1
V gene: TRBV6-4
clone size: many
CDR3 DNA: TGTGCCAGCACCGGACCGGGACAGGACTCCTACGAGCAGTACTTC
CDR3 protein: CASTGPGQDSYEQYF

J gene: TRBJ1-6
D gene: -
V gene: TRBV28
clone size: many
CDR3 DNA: TGTGCCAGCAGTTTATCTGGGGGCGTTAATTCACCCCTCCACTTT
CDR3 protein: CASSLSGGVNSPLHF

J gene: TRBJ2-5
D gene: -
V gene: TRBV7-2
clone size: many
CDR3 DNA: TGTGCCAGCAGCTTAGACAGTCAAGAGACCCAGTACTTC
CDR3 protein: CASSLDSQETQYF

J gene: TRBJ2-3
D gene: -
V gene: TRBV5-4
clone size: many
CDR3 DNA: TGTGCCAGCAGCTTGTCTGGGATCTACACAGATACGCAGTATTTT
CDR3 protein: CASSLSGIYTDTQYF

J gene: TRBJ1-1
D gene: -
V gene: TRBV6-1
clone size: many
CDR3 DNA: TGTGCCAGCACGAGACTACAGGGAAGCACTGAAGCTTTCTTT
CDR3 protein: CASTRLQGSTEAFF

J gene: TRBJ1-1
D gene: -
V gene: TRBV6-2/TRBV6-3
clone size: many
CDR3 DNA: TGTGCCAGCAGTCTCAACGCGGGGAAAGCTTTCTTT
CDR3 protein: CASSLNAGKAFF

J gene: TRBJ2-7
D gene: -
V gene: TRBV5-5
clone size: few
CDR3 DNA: TGTGCCAGCAGCCCAAAGGACAGCTTAACCACCTACGAGCAGTACTTC
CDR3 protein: CASSPKDSLTTYEQYF

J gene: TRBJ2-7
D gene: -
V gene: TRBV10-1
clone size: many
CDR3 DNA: TGCGCCAGCAGTGTTTTAGGGCAGAGCTCCTACGAGCAGTACTTC
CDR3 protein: CASSVLGQSSYEQYF

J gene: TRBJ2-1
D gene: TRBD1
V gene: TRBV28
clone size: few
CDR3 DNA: TGTGCCAGCACGCGACAGGGTAGTTCCAATGAGCAGTTCTTC
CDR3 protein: CASTRQGSSNEQFF

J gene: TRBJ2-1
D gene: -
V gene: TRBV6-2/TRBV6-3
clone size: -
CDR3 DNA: TGTGCCAGCACAAAGCGGCTGGCCCCTGGAGCTCCCTTCTTTCATGAGCAGTTCTTC
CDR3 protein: CASTKRLAPGAPFFHEQFF

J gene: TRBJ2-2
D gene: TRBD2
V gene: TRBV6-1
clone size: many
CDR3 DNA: TGTGCCAGCAGACCTTATAGCGGGAGGCTTGCCGGGGAGCTGTTTTTT
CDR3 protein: CASRPYSGRLAGELFF

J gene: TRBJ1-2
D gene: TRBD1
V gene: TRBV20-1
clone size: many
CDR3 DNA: TGCAGTGCTTCCGGGACAGAGCCCTCGGAGGGCTACACCTTC
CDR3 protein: CSASGTEPSEGYTF

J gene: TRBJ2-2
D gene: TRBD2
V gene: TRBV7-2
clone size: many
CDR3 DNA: TGTGCCAGCAGCTTACAGCGGGGAACCACCGGGGAGCTGTTTTTT
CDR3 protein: CASSLQRGTTGELFF

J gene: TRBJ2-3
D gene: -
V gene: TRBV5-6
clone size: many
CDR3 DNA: TGTGCCAGCAGCTTGGCCAAGGAATACACAGATACGCAGTATTTT
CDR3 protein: CASSLAKEYTDTQYF

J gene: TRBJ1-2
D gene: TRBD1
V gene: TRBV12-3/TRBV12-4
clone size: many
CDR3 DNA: TGTGCCAGCAGGGGACTACGACAGGGAAACTATGGCTACACCTTC
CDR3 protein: CASRGLRQGNYGYTF

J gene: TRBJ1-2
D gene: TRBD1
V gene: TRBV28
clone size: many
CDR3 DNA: TGTGCCAGCAGTTCCCCCGACAGGGGTTTCTATGGCTACACCTTC
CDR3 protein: CASSSPDRGFYGYTF

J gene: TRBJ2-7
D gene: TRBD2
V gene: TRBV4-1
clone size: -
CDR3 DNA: TGCGCCAGCAGCCAAGATACGGGTACTAGCGGGATATACGAGCAGTACTTC
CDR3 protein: CASSQDTGTSGIYEQYF

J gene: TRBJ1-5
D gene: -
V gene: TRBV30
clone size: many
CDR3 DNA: TGTGCCTGGAGTGTACCCGGGGGTGGGAATCAGCCCCAGCATTTT
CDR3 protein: CAWSVPGGGNQPQHF

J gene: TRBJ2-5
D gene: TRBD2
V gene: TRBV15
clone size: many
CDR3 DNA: TGTGCCACCAGCAGGAAGTGGGGACTACAAGAGACCCAGTACTTC
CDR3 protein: CATSRKWGLQETQYF